A selection of T cell receptor beta chains follows, all from one sample in a study of beta chain features in type 1 diabetes. Only in-frame clones appear in the TCRdb table, and some are missing; sequencing was by immunoSEQ multiplex PCR. This repertoire shows 120,000 or so clones, roughly 17% found once; its top ten account for 2.6%. Input material: central memory CD4+ T cells from blood. The receptors come from a man aged 18 to 29 with type 1 diabetes. Each CDR3 is given with its conserved first and last residue. The order of the fields is clone size, V gene, J gene, D gene, CDR3 protein, CDR3 DNA. D genes are given only for firm matches. Size is stated for part of the rows, as once, few or many counts, or as a class when the clone is expanded.

abundance: -
v_gene: TRBV2
j_gene: TRBJ2-1
d_gene: -
CDR3aa: CASSASFSEQFF
CDR3nt: TGTGCCAGCAGTGCTTCTTTCAGTGAGCAGTTCTTC

abundance: few
v_gene: TRBV9
j_gene: TRBJ2-5
d_gene: TRBD2
CDR3aa: CASSVGTSGFQETQYF
CDR3nt: TGTGCCAGCAGCGTAGGGACTAGCGGATTCCAAGAGACCCAGTACTTC

abundance: few
v_gene: TRBV29-1
j_gene: TRBJ1-5
d_gene: TRBD1
CDR3aa: CSVELDRAGEPQHF
CDR3nt: TGCAGCGTTGAGCTGGACAGGGCCGGGGAGCCCCAGCATTTT

abundance: -
v_gene: TRBV5-1
j_gene: TRBJ2-7
d_gene: -
CDR3aa: CASSLGQPTYEQYF
CDR3nt: TGCGCCAGCAGCTTGGGCCAGCCAACCTACGAGCAGTACTTC

abundance: -
v_gene: TRBV7-2
j_gene: TRBJ1-6
d_gene: -
CDR3aa: CASSPQGMSPLHF
CDR3nt: TGTGCCAGCAGCCCCCAAGGGATGTCACCCCTCCACTTT

abundance: -
v_gene: TRBV13
j_gene: TRBJ2-4
d_gene: TRBD1
CDR3aa: CASSPEKGQGLEKAKNIQYF
CDR3nt: TGTGCCAGCAGCCCCGAGAAGGGACAGGGTCTGGAAAAGGCCAAAAACATTCAGTACTTC

abundance: few
v_gene: TRBV29-1
j_gene: TRBJ2-3
d_gene: TRBD1
CDR3aa: CSVAGGADTQYF
CDR3nt: TGCAGCGTGGCAGGGGGCGCAGATACGCAGTATTTT

abundance: -
v_gene: TRBV28
j_gene: TRBJ1-2
d_gene: -
CDR3aa: CASSLMGVANYGYTF
CDR3nt: TGTGCCAGCAGTTTAATGGGGGTGGCAAACTATGGCTACACCTTC

abundance: -
v_gene: TRBV6-5
j_gene: TRBJ2-3
d_gene: -
CDR3aa: CASSLDGRVTDTQYF
CDR3nt: TGTGCCAGCAGTTTGGACGGGCGGGTCACAGATACGCAGTATTTT

abundance: -
v_gene: TRBV6-6
j_gene: TRBJ2-5
d_gene: -
CDR3aa: CASSLLPLRAAETQYF
CDR3nt: TGTGCCAGCAGCTTATTACCCCTAAGAGCGGCAGAGACCCAGTACTTC

abundance: few
v_gene: TRBV15
j_gene: TRBJ1-2
d_gene: -
CDR3aa: CATSRDGHLATF
CDR3nt: TGTGCCACCAGCAGAGATGGACATTTAGCCACCTTC

abundance: -
v_gene: TRBV29-1
j_gene: TRBJ2-7
d_gene: TRBD2
CDR3aa: CSVAPQFSGGSYEQYF
CDR3nt: TGCAGCGTTGCCCCCCAGTTCTCGGGGGGCTCCTACGAGCAGTACTTC

abundance: -
v_gene: TRBV7-2
j_gene: TRBJ2-2
d_gene: TRBD2
CDR3aa: CASSSIAGAGELFF
CDR3nt: TGTGCCAGCAGCTCAATAGCGGGAGCCGGGGAGCTGTTTTTT

abundance: -
v_gene: TRBV19
j_gene: TRBJ2-5
d_gene: -
CDR3aa: CASSITGQETQYF
CDR3nt: TGTGCCAGTAGTATAACCGGGCAAGAGACCCAGTACTTC

abundance: -
v_gene: TRBV4-1
j_gene: TRBJ1-1
d_gene: -
CDR3aa: CASSLPTGQNTEAFF
CDR3nt: TGCGCCAGCAGCCTACCGACAGGTCAGAACACTGAAGCTTTCTTT

abundance: few
v_gene: TRBV6-5
j_gene: TRBJ2-3
d_gene: TRBD1
CDR3aa: CASSYLPGQGPDTQYF
CDR3nt: TGTGCCAGCAGTTACCTACCGGGACAGGGACCCGATACGCAGTATTTT

abundance: -
v_gene: TRBV28
j_gene: TRBJ1-2
d_gene: -
CDR3aa: CASSSHRGPNYGYTF
CDR3nt: TGTGCCAGCAGTTCCCACCGGGGACCGAACTATGGCTACACCTTC

abundance: -
v_gene: TRBV7-2
j_gene: TRBJ2-5
d_gene: -
CDR3aa: CASSWRGPQETQYF
CDR3nt: TGTGCCAGCAGCTGGCGGGGGCCCCAAGAGACCCAGTACTTC

abundance: few
v_gene: TRBV4-1
j_gene: TRBJ2-7
d_gene: TRBD2
CDR3aa: CASSSRGYEQYF
CDR3nt: TGCGCCAGCAGCTCGCGGGGGTACGAGCAGTACTTC

abundance: few
v_gene: TRBV5-1
j_gene: TRBJ2-7
d_gene: -
CDR3aa: CASSLEIAATYEQYF
CDR3nt: TGCGCCAGCAGCTTGGAGATAGCGGCAACCTACGAGCAGTACTTC

abundance: -
v_gene: TRBV30
j_gene: TRBJ1-1
d_gene: TRBD1
CDR3aa: CAWNKEVGTGGQRNTEAFF
CDR3nt: TGTGCCTGGAACAAAGAAGTAGGGACAGGGGGCCAACGGAACACTGAAGCTTTCTTT

abundance: -
v_gene: TRBV30
j_gene: TRBJ2-5
d_gene: -
CDR3aa: CAWSGEGETQYF
CDR3nt: TGTGCCTGGAGTGGGGAAGGAGAGACCCAGTACTTC

abundance: -
v_gene: TRBV10-3
j_gene: TRBJ2-3
d_gene: -
CDR3aa: CAISESGTGTDTQYF
CDR3nt: TGTGCCATCAGTGAGTCGGGGACTGGCACAGATACGCAGTATTTT

abundance: few
v_gene: TRBV6-5
j_gene: TRBJ2-7
d_gene: -
CDR3aa: CASSYSTDYEQYF
CDR3nt: TGTGCCAGCAGTTACTCGACGGACTACGAGCAGTACTTC

abundance: -
v_gene: TRBV28
j_gene: TRBJ2-3
d_gene: TRBD2
CDR3aa: CASRGADTQYF
CDR3nt: TGTGCCAGCCGGGGGGCAGATACGCAGTATTTT

abundance: few
v_gene: TRBV19
j_gene: TRBJ2-1
d_gene: TRBD2
CDR3aa: CAIGGSSYNEQFF
CDR3nt: TGTGCCATCGGCGGGAGCTCCTACAATGAGCAGTTCTTC

abundance: -
v_gene: TRBV5-4
j_gene: TRBJ2-3
d_gene: TRBD2
CDR3aa: CASSLASGNTDTQYF
CDR3nt: TGTGCCAGCAGCTTGGCTAGCGGAAACACAGATACGCAGTATTTT

abundance: -
v_gene: TRBV30
j_gene: TRBJ2-5
d_gene: TRBD2
CDR3aa: CAWSVLAGGRGKETQYF
CDR3nt: TGTGCCTGGAGTGTACTAGCGGGGGGGCGAGGGAAAGAGACCCAGTACTTC

abundance: few
v_gene: TRBV7-9
j_gene: TRBJ2-3
d_gene: TRBD2
CDR3aa: CASLPSGGDTQYF
CDR3nt: TGTGCCAGCCTTCCCAGCGGGGGAGATACGCAGTATTTT

abundance: few
v_gene: TRBV7-2
j_gene: TRBJ2-5
d_gene: -
CDR3aa: CASTHGALQETQYF
CDR3nt: TGTGCCAGCACCCATGGGGCTTTGCAGGAGACCCAGTACTTC

abundance: -
v_gene: TRBV9
j_gene: TRBJ2-7
d_gene: TRBD1
CDR3aa: CASSPGDSQTSYEQYF
CDR3nt: TGTGCCAGCAGCCCCGGGGACAGCCAGACGTCCTACGAGCAGTACTTC

abundance: few
v_gene: TRBV7-8
j_gene: TRBJ1-2
d_gene: TRBD1
CDR3aa: CASSPQGQSYGYTF
CDR3nt: TGTGCCAGCAGCCCCCAGGGACAGAGCTATGGCTACACCTTC

abundance: -
v_gene: TRBV5-1
j_gene: TRBJ2-1
d_gene: TRBD2
CDR3aa: CASSILTSGLPDEQFF
CDR3nt: TGCGCCAGCAGCATCCTGACTAGCGGGTTGCCTGATGAGCAGTTCTTC

abundance: many
v_gene: TRBV7-6
j_gene: TRBJ2-1
d_gene: TRBD2
CDR3aa: CASSPGGANYNEQFF
CDR3nt: TGTGCCAGCAGCCCGGGGGGGGCTAACTACAATGAGCAGTTCTTC

abundance: few
v_gene: TRBV2
j_gene: TRBJ1-2
d_gene: TRBD1
CDR3aa: CASSSGTAWGGYTF
CDR3nt: TGTGCCAGCAGTTCCGGGACAGCCTGGGGTGGCTACACCTTC

abundance: -
v_gene: TRBV5-4
j_gene: TRBJ2-7
d_gene: TRBD1
CDR3aa: CASSPRQGDTRYEQYF
CDR3nt: TGTGCCAGCAGCCCCCGACAGGGGGACACCCGTTACGAGCAGTACTTC

abundance: -
v_gene: TRBV6-5
j_gene: TRBJ2-3
d_gene: TRBD2
CDR3aa: CASSSRAGAHTDTQYF
CDR3nt: TGTGCCAGCAGTTCCCGAGCGGGGGCCCACACAGATACGCAGTATTTT

abundance: -
v_gene: TRBV5-4
j_gene: TRBJ2-5
d_gene: TRBD2
CDR3aa: CASSLRLAGVETQYF
CDR3nt: TGTGCCAGCAGCTTGCGGCTAGCGGGAGTAGAGACCCAGTACTTC

abundance: few
v_gene: TRBV18
j_gene: TRBJ2-5
d_gene: -
CDR3aa: CASSPPRGPETQYF
CDR3nt: TGTGCCAGCTCACCCCCCCGGGGGCCAGAGACCCAGTACTTC

abundance: -
v_gene: TRBV1
j_gene: TRBJ2-7
d_gene: -
CDR3aa: CTSSPRLSYEQYF
CDR3nt: TGCACCAGCAGCCCCCGCCTTTCCTACGAGCAGTACTTC